A single sample gave rise to the 21 T cell receptor beta chains below, sequenced in a study of T-cell reconstitution after alpha-beta-depleted transplantation in children. Molecular barcoding with unique molecular identifiers was used for the TCRbeta library. Each CDR3 protein is one row after TCRdb ran MiXCR on the PCR reads. The sample lists around 600,000 distinct CDR3 sequences, around 23% occurring once. The specimen was PBMCs, mostly from graft donor cells, collected 360 days after TCRalphabeta/CD19-depleted stem cell transplant. The receptors come from a boy younger than two who had a stem cell transplant for acute myeloid leukemia, so the T cells may come from the graft donor.

This clonotype was observed many times. The chain is built from TRBV12-3 or TRBV12-4 and TRBJ2-3; D is unresolved. The CDR3 sequence is 18 residues long. With 3 bases removed from V and 0 bases from J, the gap between germline ends came to 19 bases. CDR3 DNA: TGTGCCAGCAGTTTCGAAACGGACGGAATTTTTAGCACAGATACGCAGTATTTT. This gives the protein CASSFETDGIFSTDTQYF.

Only a few counts were recorded for this clonotype. In DNA, the CDR3 is TGTGCCAGCAGTGGGACATTCATCGTCACAGATACGCAGTATTTT. Its translation is CASSGTFIVTDTQYF. The chain couples TRBV6-1 to TRBJ2-3, with a weak D call TRBD1 (5 bases). V lost 4 bases to trimming and J lost 2 bases, with 13 bases between them. Germline V CDR1 and CDR2: MNHNS, SASEGT. The length of the CDR3 is 15 residues.

This clonotype showed up just a few times. The V call is TRBV12-3 or TRBV12-4, the J call TRBJ1-5, with D uncertain. This CDR3 contains 15 residues. Trimming left V 3 bases short and J 5 bases short, with 14 bases between. Here the CDR3 reads CASSLAGFGDQPQHF. DNA for the CDR3: TGTGCCAGCAGTTTGGCCGGATTTGGGGATCAGCCCCAGCATTTT.

The chain joins TRBV27 to TRBJ2-1, with 7 bases fitting TRBD1. Germline values: CDR1 MNHEY, CDR2 SMNVEV (reference sequence). J lost 4 bases, V lost 3 bases, and 3 bases had no gene match. The CDR3 has 14 amino acids. CDR3 in amino acids: CASSFEGAYNEQFF. The CDR3 DNA is TGTGCCAGCAGTTTCGAGGGGGCGTACAATGAGCAGTTCTTC.

This chain uses TRBV12-3 or TRBV12-4 with TRBJ2-2, with D maybe TRBD2 (6 bases). The CDR3 contains 17 residues. Trimming stripped 6 bases from V and 0 bases from J, with 17 bases between. DNA of the CDR3: TGTGCCAGCAGCCCCGGAGGGACCTTCTCGAACACCGGGGAGCTGTTTTTT. It encodes CASSPGGTFSNTGELFF.

This clonotype was found many times. For the CDR3, the DNA is TGTGCCACCAGTGATTTTCGACAGGGCCAAGAGACCCAGTACTTC. It translates to CATSDFRQGQETQYF. This chain connects TRBV24-1 to TRBJ2-5, with 7 bases matching TRBD1. CDR3 length equals 15 residues. V lost 1 base, J lost 1 base, and 2 bases stayed unmatched. Germline V gene sequence: CDR1 KGHDR, CDR2 SFDVKD.

This clonotype was found a few times. The chain recombines TRBV20-1 with TRBJ2-3, with 9 bases identical to TRBD2. The germline V gene has CDR1 DFQATT and CDR2 SNEGSKA (reference sequence). This CDR3 region has 15 residues. The V segment lost 3 bases and the J segment 6 bases; nucleotides outside the gene matches: 10. CDR3 sequence reads: CSARVGAGGADTQYF. The CDR3 region has the DNA TGCAGTGCTAGGGTGGGAGCGGGGGGTGCGGATACGCAGTATTTT.

Ten or more counts support this clonotype. The chain employs TRBV7-9 and TRBJ2-5; no definite D call. Deletions cut 0 bases from V and 3 bases from J, with 5 bases between. Germline values: CDR1 SEHNR, CDR2 FQNEAQ (reference sequence). There are 13 residues in the CDR3. The CDR3 coding sequence is TGTGCCAGCAGCTTAGCGAGTGAAGAGACCCAGTACTTC. As protein: CASSLASEETQYF.

The chain carries TRBV15 and TRBJ2-5; unclear D gene. From germline, CDR1 is LNHNV and CDR2 YYDKDF (reference sequence). The CDR3 extends over 16 amino acids. V was trimmed by 0 bases and J by 2 bases, leaving 13 bases between them. This chain's CDR3 is CATSRDSRNSQETQYF. CDR3 DNA sequence: TGTGCCACCAGCAGAGATTCCAGAAACTCTCAAGAGACCCAGTACTTC.

The J gene is TRBJ2-1, the V gene TRBV7-2, with TRBD2 identical over 13 bases. The CDR3 is made up of 12 amino acids. Trimming at V came to 6 bases and at J to 13 bases, leaving 3 bases not matched to a gene. Per the germline V gene, CDR1 is SGHTA and CDR2 is FQGNSA. This chain's CDR3 is CASSRTSGGQFF. CDR3 bases: TGTGCCAGCAGTCGGACTAGCGGGGGCCAGTTCTTC. Looking up the rest from reference TRBV7-2 and TRBJ2-1 gives the full variable domain: GAGVSQSPSNKVTEKGKDVELRCDPISGHTALYWYRQSLGQGLEFLIYFQGNSAPDKSGLPSDRFSAERTGGSVSTLTIQRTQQEDSAVYLCASSRTSGGQFFGPGTRLTVL.

This clonotype was seen a few times. The genes are TRBV4-1 and TRBJ2-5; TRBD2 agrees at 8 bases. CDR1 MGHRA and CDR2 YSYEKL come from the germline V gene. The CDR3 loop spans 14 amino acids. The V segment lost 4 bases and the J segment 3 bases; nucleotides outside the gene matches: 4. The CDR3 protein is CASSPAGGKETQYF. DNA for the CDR3: TGCGCCAGCAGCCCTGCGGGGGGCAAAGAGACCCAGTACTTC.

This clonotype was counted many times. Here the CDR3 DNA reads TGCAGTGCTAGAGGGGAGGCGGGGTACACAGATACGCAGTATTTT. Protein: CSARGEAGYTDTQYF. The chain links TRBV20-1 to TRBJ2-3; possibly TRBD2 for D (6 bases). The CDR3 has 15 residues. V lost 1 base to trimming and J lost 2 bases, with 13 bases between them. Germline-derived CDR1 and CDR2 are DFQATT and SNEGSKA (reference sequence).

The chain couples TRBV6-1 to TRBJ2-1, with D tentatively TRBD1 (6 bases). V was trimmed by 8 bases and J by 2 bases, leaving 19 bases between them. The CDR3 has 16 residues. CDR1 and CDR2 (germline): MNHNS, SASEGT. The CDR3 here is CASQDFGTTPYNEQFF. CDR3 DNA: TGTGCCAGCCAGGATTTTGGGACAACTCCCTACAATGAGCAGTTCTTC.

The sample holds a few counts of this clonotype. The DNA for the CDR3 is TGTGCCAGCAGGCCCAATGGGGCCAACGTCCTGACTTTC. It specifies CASRPNGANVLTF. The rearrangement uses TRBV6-4 and TRBJ2-6; D is unresolved. The CDR3 loop spans 13 amino acids. Per germline, CDR1 MRHNA and CDR2 SNTAGT. V gave up 6 bases and J gave up 3 bases, with 6 bases separating them.

This clonotype has just a few counts. The chain uses TRBV15 and TRBJ2-1; D unclear. The V end was cut by 0 bases, the J end by 0 bases, with 9 bases between. Germline values: CDR1 LNHNV, CDR2 YYDKDF (reference sequence). The CDR3 totals 16 residues. The CDR3 sequence is CATSRDPQSSYNEQFF. In nucleotides, the CDR3 is TGTGCCACCAGCAGAGATCCGCAGAGCTCCTACAATGAGCAGTTCTTC.

This clonotype was found many times. The chain recombines TRBV20-1 with TRBJ1-1; no firm D call. The length of the CDR3 is 13 residues. In germline, CDR1 is DFQATT, CDR2 SNEGSKA (reference sequence). The V end was cut by 6 bases, the J end by 2 bases, with 13 bases between. This chain's CDR3 is CSALGPFNTEAFF. The DNA of the CDR3 is TGCAGTGCCCTCGGGCCTTTTAACACTGAAGCTTTCTTT.

The gene calls are TRBV12-3 or TRBV12-4 and TRBJ2-3; D possibly corresponds to TRBD1 (6 bases). Between the trimmed V and J ends, which lost 6 bases and 7 bases, there was a span of 17 bases. The CDR3 totals 14 residues. The CDR3 DNA sequence: TGTGCCAGCAGCCGAAACGTGGGGGCTAATACGCAGTATTTT. Protein sequence: CASSRNVGANTQYF.

The gene calls are TRBV25-1 and TRBJ2-7; D perhaps matches TRBD2 (6 bases). With 1 base removed from V and 0 bases from J, the gap between germline ends came to 10 bases. The germline V gene encodes CDR1 MGHDK and CDR2 SYGVNS. The CDR3 contains 15 residues. This CDR3 reads CASSESTGSSYEQYV. CDR3 coding DNA: TGTGCCAGCAGTGAATCCACCGGGAGCTCCTACGAGCAGTACGTC.

The sample holds a few counts of this clonotype. The chain uses TRBV18 and TRBJ1-5; D not certain. V was pared by 3 bases and J by 7 bases, with 10 bases between. Germline V lookup: CDR1 KGHSH, CDR2 LQKENI. CDR3 length equals 13 residues. The CDR3: CASSPDDGQPQHF. The CDR3 nucleotides are TGTGCCAGCTCACCGGATGACGGACAGCCCCAGCATTTT.

This clonotype has at least ten counts. This chain connects TRBV20-1 to TRBJ1-6; perhaps TRBD1 as D (6 bases). CDR1 DFQATT and CDR2 SNEGSKA come from the germline V gene (reference sequence). The CDR3 spans 13 residues. V was trimmed by 5 bases and J by 7 bases, leaving 12 bases between them. The CDR3 here is CSAQTGSNSPLHF. Here the CDR3 DNA reads TGCAGTGCTCAGACAGGATCAAATTCACCCCTCCACTTT.

This rearrangement joins TRBV7-2 to TRBJ2-1; possibly TRBD2 for D (7 bases). V shed 5 bases and J shed 0 bases, with 11 bases lying between them. CDR3 length equals 15 residues. CDR1 SGHTA and CDR2 FQGNSA come from the germline V gene. CDR3 bases: TGTGCCAGCAGCCCGCGGGGGCCCTCCTACAATGAGCAGTTCTTC. This sequence encodes CASSPRGPSYNEQFF. Supplemented by reference TRBV7-2 and TRBJ2-1, the full variable domain reads GAGVSQSPSNKVTEKGKDVELRCDPISGHTALYWYRQSLGQGLEFLIYFQGNSAPDKSGLPSDRFSAERTGGSVSTLTIQRTQQEDSAVYLCASSPRGPSYNEQFFGPGTRLTVL.